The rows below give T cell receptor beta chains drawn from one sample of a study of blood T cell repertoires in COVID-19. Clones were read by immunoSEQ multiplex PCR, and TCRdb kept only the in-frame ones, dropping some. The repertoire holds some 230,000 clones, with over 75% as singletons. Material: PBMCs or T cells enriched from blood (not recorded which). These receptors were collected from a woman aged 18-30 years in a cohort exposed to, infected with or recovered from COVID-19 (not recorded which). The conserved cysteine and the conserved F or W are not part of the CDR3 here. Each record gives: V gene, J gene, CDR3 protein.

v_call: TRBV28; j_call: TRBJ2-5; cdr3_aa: ASSSFGETQY
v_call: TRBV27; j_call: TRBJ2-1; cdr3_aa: ASTQPSGTGGTYNEQF
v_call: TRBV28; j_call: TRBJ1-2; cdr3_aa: ASSYPGGNYGYT
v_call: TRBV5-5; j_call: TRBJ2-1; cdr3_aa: ASSLGPGDHRGRSYNEQF
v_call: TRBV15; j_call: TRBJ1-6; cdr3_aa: ATSLDRYRSPLH
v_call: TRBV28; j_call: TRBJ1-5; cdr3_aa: ASSFLSGGNQPQH
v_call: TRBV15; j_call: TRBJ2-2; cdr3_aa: ATSRDVGGTTGELF
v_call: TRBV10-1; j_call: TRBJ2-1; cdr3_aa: ASSESLAGANEQF
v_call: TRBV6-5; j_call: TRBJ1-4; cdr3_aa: ATLDSFGNEKLF
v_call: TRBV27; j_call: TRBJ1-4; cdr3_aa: ASSLLPGQGVATNEKLF
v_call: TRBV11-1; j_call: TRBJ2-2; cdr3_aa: ASSLARREPSGELF
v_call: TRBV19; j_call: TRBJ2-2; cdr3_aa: ASHSQGANTGELF
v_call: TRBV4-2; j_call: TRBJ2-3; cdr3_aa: ASSQDLAGGTDTQY
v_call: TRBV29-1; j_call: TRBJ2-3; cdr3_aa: SVGGGSTDTQY
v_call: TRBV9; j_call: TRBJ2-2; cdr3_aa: ASRGTSGPNTGELF
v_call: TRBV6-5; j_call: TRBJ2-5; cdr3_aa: ASYRDRDSETQY
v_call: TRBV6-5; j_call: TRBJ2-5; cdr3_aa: ASSPDRKGLETQY
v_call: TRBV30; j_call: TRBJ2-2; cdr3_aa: AWRQGGTSGTGELF
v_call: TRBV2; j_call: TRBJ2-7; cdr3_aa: ASSGTSIVVEQY
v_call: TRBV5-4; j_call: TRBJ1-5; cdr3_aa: ASSLDRGEGQPQH
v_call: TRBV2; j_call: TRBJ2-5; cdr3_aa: ARETGTRGETQY
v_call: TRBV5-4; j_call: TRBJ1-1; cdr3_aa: ASSPGQGRSSTEAF
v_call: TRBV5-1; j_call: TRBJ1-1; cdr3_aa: ASSTDGQGNTEAF
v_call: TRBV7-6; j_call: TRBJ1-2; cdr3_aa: ASSSDEGVDGYT
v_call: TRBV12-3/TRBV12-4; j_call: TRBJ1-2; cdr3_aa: ASSPANYGYT
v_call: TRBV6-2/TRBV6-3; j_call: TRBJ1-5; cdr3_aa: ASSYMGQGNYRPQH
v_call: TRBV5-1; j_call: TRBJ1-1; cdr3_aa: ASSLGPRARGTEAF
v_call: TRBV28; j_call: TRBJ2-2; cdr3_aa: ASSFPPPDSMNTGELF
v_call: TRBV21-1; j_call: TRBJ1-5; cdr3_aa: ASSKAEDSTRYSNQPQH
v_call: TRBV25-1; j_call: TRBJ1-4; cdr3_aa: ASSYAGEKLF
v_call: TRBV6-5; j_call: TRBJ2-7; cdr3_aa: ASEWDRIRREQY
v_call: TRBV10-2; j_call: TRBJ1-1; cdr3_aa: ASSDSRIQIEAF
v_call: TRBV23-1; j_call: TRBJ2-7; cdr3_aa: ASSPWETSGPPYEQY
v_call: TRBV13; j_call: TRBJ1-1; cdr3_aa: ASSLGMGTAQITEAF
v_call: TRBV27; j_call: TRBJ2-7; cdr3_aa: ASSKRDSSYEQY
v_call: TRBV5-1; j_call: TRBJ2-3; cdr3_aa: ASSPGLAGGTDTQY
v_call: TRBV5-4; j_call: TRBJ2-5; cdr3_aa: ASTVPGLQETQY
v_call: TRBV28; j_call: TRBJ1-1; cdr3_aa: ASSPGTPFMNTEAF
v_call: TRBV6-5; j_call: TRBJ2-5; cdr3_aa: ASSYSVGAGGETQY
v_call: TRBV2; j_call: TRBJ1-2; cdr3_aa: ASSGRVENGYT
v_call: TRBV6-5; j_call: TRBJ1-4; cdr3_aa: ASSYSGGHTNEKLF
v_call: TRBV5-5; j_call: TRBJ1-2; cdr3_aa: ASSAGMGGYT
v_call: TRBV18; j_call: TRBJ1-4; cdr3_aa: ASSPSAVEKLF
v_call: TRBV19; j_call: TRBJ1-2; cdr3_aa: ASQTGFYGYT
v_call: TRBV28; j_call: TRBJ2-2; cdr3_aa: ASSLYMGQGVTGELF
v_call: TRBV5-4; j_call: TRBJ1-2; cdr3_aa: ASSLDGQIRGYT
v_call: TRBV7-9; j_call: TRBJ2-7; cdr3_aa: ASSDGTSRSYEQY
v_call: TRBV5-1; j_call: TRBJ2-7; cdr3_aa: ASSSGQTYEQY
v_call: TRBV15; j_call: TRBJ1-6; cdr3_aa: ATSGRPGGSLH
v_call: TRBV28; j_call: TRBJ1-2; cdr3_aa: ASSLGRGDYGYT
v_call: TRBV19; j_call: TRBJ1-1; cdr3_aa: ASRIGDTEAF
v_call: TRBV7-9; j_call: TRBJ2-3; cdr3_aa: ASSQSRRAQADTQY
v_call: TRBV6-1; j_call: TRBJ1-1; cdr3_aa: ASSETTGQGTEAF
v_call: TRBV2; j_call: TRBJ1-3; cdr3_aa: ASSEDGTEGNTIY
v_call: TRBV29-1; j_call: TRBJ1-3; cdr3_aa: SVSRAGGNSGNTIY